The T cell receptor beta chain described here comes from a study of cytomegalovirus exposure and HLA in healthy donors. As to this clone: Its antigen is not known.

Here immunoSEQ multiplex PCR was the method, and the copy in TCRdb shows in-frame clones only, minus some. The repertoire holds under 250,000 clones, with about 81% as singletons. Study-level results: Later, an analysis found that TCR clusters from the first cohort tended to co-occur in the roughly 120 validation repertoires.

The sequenced sample was PBMCs. This TCR derives from a woman in her thirties in good health and CMV-seronegative.

The CDR3 region has the DNA TGTGCCAGCAGTAGAGGACAGGGGGCCTACGAGCAGTACTTC. Protein product: CASSRGQGAYEQYF. V usage is TRBV6-6 and J usage is TRBJ2-7; 10 bases line up with TRBD1. The germline V gene has CDR1 MNHNY and CDR2 SVGAGI (reference sequence). The CDR3 spans 14 residues. Unmatched junction bases numbered 3, after V lost 5 bases and J lost 2 bases.